This T cell receptor (beta chain) stems from a study of CD8 T cells in Susac syndrome. RNA, at about 0.45 to 1 ug, was reverse transcribed with random hexamers. TCRdb reprocessed the immunoSEQ multiplex PCR reads via MiXCR and lists one record per CDR3 protein. The sample lists 75,000 to 95,000 distinct CDR3 sequences; 85% to 95% were seen once. In regard to this clonotype: Its antigen remains unknown.

TCR beta sequences were obtained from blood CD8+ and CD4+ T cells. The CDR3 covers 16 residues. Trimming took off 0 bases at V and 4 bases at J, with 12 bases between the two ends. The germline gives CDR1 MNHEY, CDR2 SVGEGT. Broader study findings: TCR sequencing and HLA analysis covered a relatively small number of individuals. CD8+ clonal expansion in Susac was maximal in TEMRA cells and in active patients.

The TCR sequence derives from a human donor with Susac syndrome. Sequencing was performed on CD8+ T cells from PBMCs. The gene calls are TRBV6-2 or TRBV6-3 and TRBJ2-2; the D call may be TRBD1 or TRBD2 (5 bases each). In nucleotides, the CDR3 is TGTGCCAGCAGTTACTCACTCGGGACGAGCACCGGGGAGCTGTTTTTT. Translation: CASSYSLGTSTGELFF.